This T cell receptor beta chain was documented in a study of beta chain features in type 1 diabetes. What was sequenced were expressed TCRB transcripts, since all of the isolated RNA had been reverse transcribed. Method: immunoSEQ multiplex PCR; TCRdb's copy keeps in-frame clones and lacks some. The sample holds 350,000 to 400,000 clones; roughly 15% are singletons and the top ten take 0.019%. The CDR3 loop spans 14 amino acids. The germline V gene encodes CDR1 SGHTA and CDR2 FQGNSA. V was cut by 4 bases and J by 2 bases, with 9 bases left in between. This clone was found a few times. Material for sequencing was naive CD4+ T cells from blood. This sequence originates from a woman between 18 and 29 years old in good health. The V and J genes are TRBV7-2 and TRBJ1-5; D is perhaps TRBD1 (6 bases). In DNA form, the CDR3 reads TGTGCCAGCAGCTATCGACAGGGCAATCAGCCCCAGCATTTT. Its translation is CASSYRQGNQPQHF.